One and the same sample provided the 9 T cell receptor beta chains below, sequenced in a study of a mutant IDH1 vaccine in newly diagnosed glioma. TCRdb's copy holds only in-frame clones and misses some; the assay was immunoSEQ multiplex PCR. The data contain 25,000 to 35,000 clones, roughly 90% of them singletons. Described time point: week 23, last vaccination. One vaccine dose held 300 ug of mutant IDH1 20-mer peptide and came with topical imiquimod. These TCRs' antigens remain unknown. Sequencing used PBMCs, obtained from a glioma patient whose treatment included an IDH1 peptide vaccine. All receptors come from a man aged 35-49 years with glioma.

In its sample, this clone was seen a few times. The V and J genes are TRBV6-4 and TRBJ2-5; 11 bases match TRBD2. With V trimmed by 0 bases and J by 2 bases, 2 bases remained unmatched. This CDR3 is 16 amino acids long. Germline lookup yields CDR1 MRHNA and CDR2 SNTAGT. CDR3 coding DNA: TGTGCCAGCAGTGACTCCGCTAGCGGGGGGCAAGAGACCCAGTACTTC. It codes for CASSDSASGGQETQYF.

This chain joins TRBV28 and TRBJ1-5; 9 nucleotides agree with TRBD1. The J segment lost 7 bases and the V segment lost 5 bases, leaving 9 bases of the junction unmatched. The V gene's germline CDR1 is MDHEN and CDR2 SYDVKM. CDR3 length: 15 amino acids. CDR3 bases: TGTGCCAGCAGTACCGGGACAGGGATTTCCCAGCCCCAGCATTTT. Its translation: CASSTGTGISQPQHF.

The rearrangement uses TRBV6-1 and TRBJ2-5; D may be TRBD1 (6 bases). The CDR3 length is 14 residues. The V and J ends lost 1 base and 5 bases respectively, with 11 bases between them. From germline, CDR1 is MNHNS and CDR2 SASEGT. CDR3 DNA: TGTGCCAGCAGTGAAGATTGGGGGCGGGAGACCCAGTACTTC. It codes for CASSEDWGRETQYF.

The gene calls are TRBV7-2 and TRBJ1-4; TRBD1 aligns across 7 bases. The V gene's germline CDR1 is SGHTA and CDR2 FQGNSA. CDR3 size: 14 residues. V shed 6 bases and J 3 bases; nucleotides not matched to a gene: 4. The CDR3 DNA is TGTGCCAGCAGTCACAGGGGACCTAATGAAAAACTGTTTTTT. Amino acids: CASSHRGPNEKLFF.

The chain joins TRBV5-1 to TRBJ1-3; TRBD1 agrees at 7 bases. The V gene end was trimmed by 4 bases and the J gene end by 0 bases; junction bases not matched to a gene: 4. The CDR3 is 15 residues long. Germline CDR1 is SGHRS and CDR2 is YFSETQ. The CDR3 nucleotides read TGCGCCAGCAGCCCGGGACAGCTCTCTGGAAACACCATATATTTT. Amino acid sequence: CASSPGQLSGNTIYF. The whole variable domain, filled in from reference TRBV5-1 and TRBJ1-3, reads KAGVTQTPRYLIKTRGQQVTLSCSPISGHRSVSWYQQTPGQGLQFLFEYFSETQRNKGNFPGRFSGRQFSNSRSEMNVSTLELGDSALYLCASSPGQLSGNTIYFGEGSWLTVV.

This chain uses TRBV7-5 with TRBJ2-5; the table names TRBD2, a call not compared with the DNA. TRBV7-5 is reported as a pseudogene. This CDR3 region has 17 residues. The CDR3: CARSLEWERECQETQYF. The CDR3 nucleotides read TGTGCCAGAAGCTTAGAATGGGAGCGGGAGTGCCAAGAGACCCAGTACTTC.

V usage is TRBV27 and J usage is TRBJ2-6; 8 bases match TRBD1. The CDR3 is 13 residues long. Trimming at V came to 8 bases and at J to 3 bases, leaving 0 bases not matched to a gene. Germline CDR1 is MNHEY and CDR2 is SMNVEV (reference sequence). The chain's CDR3 is CASGTGGANVLTF. CDR3 coding DNA: TGTGCCAGCGGGACAGGTGGGGCCAACGTCCTGACTTTC. Full variable domain (remainder filled in from reference TRBV27 and TRBJ2-6): EAQVTQNPRYLITVTGKKLTVTCSQNMNHEYMSWYRQDPGLGLRQIYYSMNVEVTDKGDVPEGYKVSRKEKRNFPLILESPSPNQTSLYFCASGTGGANVLTFGAGSRLTVL.

This chain uses TRBV5-1 with TRBJ1-1; D may be TRBD1 (6 bases). The CDR3 consists of 16 residues. V lost 0 bases, J lost 8 bases, and 20 bases lay in between. Per germline, CDR1 SGHRS and CDR2 YFSETQ. This chain's CDR3 is CASSLGREQDRKEAFF. In nucleotides, the CDR3 is TGCGCCAGCAGCTTGGGACGAGAACAGGACAGAAAAGAAGCTTTCTTT.

This sequence joins TRBV5-4 and TRBJ2-7; 7 positions agree with TRBD2. This CDR3 spans 15 amino acids. Germline V gene lookup returns CDR1 SGHNT and CDR2 YYREEE (reference sequence). Trimming at V came to 3 bases and at J to 3 bases, leaving 9 bases not matched to a gene. Here the CDR3 DNA reads TGTGCCAGCAGCTCTCGCGAGGGAGGGAACTACGAGCAGTACTTC. Translated, it gives CASSSREGGNYEQYF.